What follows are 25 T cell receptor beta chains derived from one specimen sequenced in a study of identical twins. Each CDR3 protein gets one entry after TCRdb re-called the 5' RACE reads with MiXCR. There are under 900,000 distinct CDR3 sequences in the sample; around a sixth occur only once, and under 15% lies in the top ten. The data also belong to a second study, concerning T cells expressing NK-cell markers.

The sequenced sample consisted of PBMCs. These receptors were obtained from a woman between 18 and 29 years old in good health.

CDR3 DNA: TGTGCCAGCAGTTACCCCCGGATCGGGGAGCTGTTTTTT. Protein: CASSYPRIGELFF. V usage is TRBV6-2 or TRBV6-3 and J usage is TRBJ2-2, with unresolved D. The CDR3 runs to 13 residues. Trimming removed 2 bases at V and 7 bases at J, with 8 bases between. The germline gives CDR1 MNHEY, CDR2 SVGEGT.

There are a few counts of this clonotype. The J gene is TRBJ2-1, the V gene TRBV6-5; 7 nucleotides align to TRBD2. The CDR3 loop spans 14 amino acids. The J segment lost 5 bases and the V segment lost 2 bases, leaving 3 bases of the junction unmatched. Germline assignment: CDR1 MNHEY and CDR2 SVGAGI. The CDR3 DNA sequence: TGTGCCAGCAGTTACAATGCGGGGGACAATGAGCAGTTCTTC. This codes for CASSYNAGDNEQFF.

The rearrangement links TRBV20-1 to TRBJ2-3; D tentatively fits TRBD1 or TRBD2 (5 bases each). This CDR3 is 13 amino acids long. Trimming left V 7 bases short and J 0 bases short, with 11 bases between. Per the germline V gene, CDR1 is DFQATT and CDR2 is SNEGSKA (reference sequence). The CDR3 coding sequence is TGCAGTGTAACGGGACGGAGCACAGATACGCAGTATTTT. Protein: CSVTGRSTDTQYF.

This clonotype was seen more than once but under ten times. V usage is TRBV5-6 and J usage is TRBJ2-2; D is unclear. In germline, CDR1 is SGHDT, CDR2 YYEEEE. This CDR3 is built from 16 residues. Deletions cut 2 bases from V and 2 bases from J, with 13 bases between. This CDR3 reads CASSFRRHANTGELFF. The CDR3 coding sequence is TGTGCCAGCAGCTTTCGGAGACACGCCAACACCGGGGAGCTGTTTTTT.

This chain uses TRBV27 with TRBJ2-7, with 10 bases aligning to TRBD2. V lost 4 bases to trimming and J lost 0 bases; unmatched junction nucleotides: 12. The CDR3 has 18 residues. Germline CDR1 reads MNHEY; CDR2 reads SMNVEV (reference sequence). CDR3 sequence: CASSSKGIAGGFSYEQYF. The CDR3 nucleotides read TGTGCCAGCAGTTCGAAAGGGATAGCGGGAGGTTTCTCCTACGAGCAGTACTTC.

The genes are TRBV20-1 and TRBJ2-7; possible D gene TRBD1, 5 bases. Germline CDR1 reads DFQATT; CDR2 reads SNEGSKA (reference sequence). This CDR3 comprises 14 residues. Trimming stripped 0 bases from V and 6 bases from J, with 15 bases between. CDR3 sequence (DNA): TGCAGTGCTAGAGATTTGAAGGGGTCCGGCGAGCAGTACTTC. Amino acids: CSARDLKGSGEQYF.

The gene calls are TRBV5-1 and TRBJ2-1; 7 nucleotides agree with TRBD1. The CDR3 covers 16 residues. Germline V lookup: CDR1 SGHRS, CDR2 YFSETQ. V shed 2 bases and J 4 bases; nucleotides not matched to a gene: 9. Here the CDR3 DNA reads TGCGCCAGCAGCTTTAGAAGGGGACAGTTATACAATGAGCAGTTCTTC. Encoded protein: CASSFRRGQLYNEQFF. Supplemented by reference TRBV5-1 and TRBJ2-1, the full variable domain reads KAGVTQTPRYLIKTRGQQVTLSCSPISGHRSVSWYQQTPGQGLQFLFEYFSETQRNKGNFPGRFSGRQFSNSRSEMNVSTLELGDSALYLCASSFRRGQLYNEQFFGPGTRLTVL.

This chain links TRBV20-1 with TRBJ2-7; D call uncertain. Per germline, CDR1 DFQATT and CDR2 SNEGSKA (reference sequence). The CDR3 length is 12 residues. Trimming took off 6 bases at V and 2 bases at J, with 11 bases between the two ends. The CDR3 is CSARWGPYEQYF. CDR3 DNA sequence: TGCAGTGCCCGGTGGGGTCCCTACGAGCAGTACTTC.

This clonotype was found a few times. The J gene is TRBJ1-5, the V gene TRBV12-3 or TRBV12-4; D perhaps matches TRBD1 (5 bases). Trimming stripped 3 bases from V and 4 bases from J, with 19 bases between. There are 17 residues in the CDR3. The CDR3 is CASSFTPFAGANQPQHF. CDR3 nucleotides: TGTGCCAGCAGTTTTACCCCTTTTGCCGGGGCTAATCAGCCCCAGCATTTT.

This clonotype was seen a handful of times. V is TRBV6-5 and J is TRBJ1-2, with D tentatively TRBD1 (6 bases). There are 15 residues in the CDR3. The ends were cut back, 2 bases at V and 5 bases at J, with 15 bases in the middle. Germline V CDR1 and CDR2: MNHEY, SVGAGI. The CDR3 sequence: CASSYGRRGGYGYTF. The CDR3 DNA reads TGTGCCAGCAGTTACGGTCGCAGGGGTGGATATGGCTACACCTTC.

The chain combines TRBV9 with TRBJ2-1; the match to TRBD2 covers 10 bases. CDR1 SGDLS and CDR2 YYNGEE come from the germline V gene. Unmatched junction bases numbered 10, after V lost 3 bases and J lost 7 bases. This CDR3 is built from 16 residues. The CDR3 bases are TGTGCCAGCAGCGGTGGGGCTAGCGGGAGCAATAATGAGCAGTTCTTC. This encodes CASSGGASGSNNEQFF.

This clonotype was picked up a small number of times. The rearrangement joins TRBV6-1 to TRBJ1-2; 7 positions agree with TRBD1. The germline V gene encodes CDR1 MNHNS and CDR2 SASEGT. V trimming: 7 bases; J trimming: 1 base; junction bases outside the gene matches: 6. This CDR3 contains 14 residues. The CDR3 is CASTRGGFNYGYTF. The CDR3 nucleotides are TGTGCCAGCACCCGAGGGGGCTTTAACTATGGCTACACCTTC.

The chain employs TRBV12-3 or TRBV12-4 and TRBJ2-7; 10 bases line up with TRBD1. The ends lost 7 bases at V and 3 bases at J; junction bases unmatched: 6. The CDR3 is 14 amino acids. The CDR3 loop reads CASIPGQGIYEQYF. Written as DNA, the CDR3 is TGTGCCAGCATACCGGGACAGGGGATCTACGAGCAGTACTTC.

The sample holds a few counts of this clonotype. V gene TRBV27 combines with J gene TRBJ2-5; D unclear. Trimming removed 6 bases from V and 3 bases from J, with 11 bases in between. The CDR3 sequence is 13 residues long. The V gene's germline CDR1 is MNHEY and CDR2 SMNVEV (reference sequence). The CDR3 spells CASRRIRKETQYF. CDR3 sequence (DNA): TGTGCCAGCAGACGTATTCGGAAAGAGACCCAGTACTTC.

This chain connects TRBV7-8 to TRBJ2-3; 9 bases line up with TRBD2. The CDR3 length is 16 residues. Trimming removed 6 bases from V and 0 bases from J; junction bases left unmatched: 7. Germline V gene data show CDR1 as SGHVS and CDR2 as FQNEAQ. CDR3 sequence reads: CASRPGLANSTDTQYF. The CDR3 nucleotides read TGTGCCAGCAGACCTGGACTAGCGAATAGCACAGATACGCAGTATTTT.

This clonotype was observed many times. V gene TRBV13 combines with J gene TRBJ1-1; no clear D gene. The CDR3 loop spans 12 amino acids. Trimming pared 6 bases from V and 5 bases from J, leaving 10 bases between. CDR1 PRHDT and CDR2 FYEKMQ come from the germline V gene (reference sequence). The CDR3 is CASREGVTEAFF. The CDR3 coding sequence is TGTGCCAGCAGGGAAGGTGTAACTGAAGCTTTCTTT.

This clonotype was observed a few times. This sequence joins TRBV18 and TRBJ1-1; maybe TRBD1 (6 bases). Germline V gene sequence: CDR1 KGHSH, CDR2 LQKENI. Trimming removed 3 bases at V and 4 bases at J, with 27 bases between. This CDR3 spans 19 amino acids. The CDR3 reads CASSPKKTGHTIKVTEAFF. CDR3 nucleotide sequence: TGTGCCAGCTCACCGAAGAAAACGGGACACACCATCAAGGTCACTGAAGCTTTCTTT.

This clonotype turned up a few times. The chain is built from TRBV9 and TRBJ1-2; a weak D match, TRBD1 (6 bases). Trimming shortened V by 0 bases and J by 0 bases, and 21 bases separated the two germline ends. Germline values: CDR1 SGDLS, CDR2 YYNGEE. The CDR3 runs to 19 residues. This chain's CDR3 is CASSVEVGDTDSSNYGYTF. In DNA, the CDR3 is TGTGCCAGCAGCGTAGAAGTAGGGGACACCGACTCCTCTAACTATGGCTACACCTTC.

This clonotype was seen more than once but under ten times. The CDR3 DNA reads TGTGCCAGCAGTTCCGACAGGGTGCAGTCCGGCTACACCTTC. It translates to CASSSDRVQSGYTF. The chain is built from TRBV7-9 and TRBJ1-2; 7 nucleotides line up with TRBD1. There are 14 residues in the CDR3. The germline V gene has CDR1 SEHNR and CDR2 FQNEAQ (reference sequence). J gave up 8 bases and V 6 bases, and 12 bases lay outside the gene matches. Full variable domain (outside the CDR3, taken from reference TRBV7-9 and TRBJ1-2): DTGVSQNPRHKITKRGQNVTFRCDPISEHNRLYWYRQTLGQGPEFLTYFQNEAQLEKSRLLSDRFSAERPKGSFSTLEIQRTEQGDSAMYLCASSSDRVQSGYTFGSGTRLTVV.

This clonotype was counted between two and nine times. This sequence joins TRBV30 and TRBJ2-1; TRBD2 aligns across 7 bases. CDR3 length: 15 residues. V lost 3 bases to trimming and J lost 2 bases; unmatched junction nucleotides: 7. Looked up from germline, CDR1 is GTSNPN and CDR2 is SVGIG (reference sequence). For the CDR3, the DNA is TGTGCCTGGAGGACTGGCGGGAGAACCTACAATGAGCAGTTCTTC. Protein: CAWRTGGRTYNEQFF.

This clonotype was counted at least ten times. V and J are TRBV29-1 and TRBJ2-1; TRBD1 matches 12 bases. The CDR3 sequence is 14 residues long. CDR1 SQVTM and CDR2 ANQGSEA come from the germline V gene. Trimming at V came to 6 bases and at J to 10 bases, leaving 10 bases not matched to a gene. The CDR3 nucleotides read TGCAGCGTCTTAGGGGGACAGGGGGCAGACGAGCAGTTCTTC. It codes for CSVLGGQGADEQFF.

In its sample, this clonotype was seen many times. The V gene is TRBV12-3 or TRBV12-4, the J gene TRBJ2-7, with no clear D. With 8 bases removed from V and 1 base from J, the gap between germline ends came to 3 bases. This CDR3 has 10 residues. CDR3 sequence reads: CASGSYEQYF. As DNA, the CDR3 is TGTGCCAGCGGTTCCTACGAGCAGTACTTC.

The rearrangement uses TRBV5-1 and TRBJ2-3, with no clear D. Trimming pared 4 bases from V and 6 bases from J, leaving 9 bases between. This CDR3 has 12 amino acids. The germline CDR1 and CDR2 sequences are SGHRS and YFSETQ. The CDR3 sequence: CASSTLSDTQYF. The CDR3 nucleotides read TGCGCCAGCAGCACCTTATCCGATACGCAGTATTTT.

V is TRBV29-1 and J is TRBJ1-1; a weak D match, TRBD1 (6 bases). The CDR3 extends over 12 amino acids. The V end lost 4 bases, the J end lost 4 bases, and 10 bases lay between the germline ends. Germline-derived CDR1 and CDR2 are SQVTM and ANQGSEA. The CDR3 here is CSVAGAGTEAFF. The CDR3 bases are TGCAGCGTTGCAGGGGCTGGCACTGAAGCTTTCTTT.

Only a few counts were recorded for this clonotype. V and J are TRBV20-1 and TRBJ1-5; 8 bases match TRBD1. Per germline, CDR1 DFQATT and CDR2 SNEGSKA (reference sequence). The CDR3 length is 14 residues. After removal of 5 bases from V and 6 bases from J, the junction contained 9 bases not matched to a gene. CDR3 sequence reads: CSASDRVGGQPQHF. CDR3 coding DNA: TGCAGTGCTTCGGACAGGGTTGGGGGTCAGCCCCAGCATTTT.